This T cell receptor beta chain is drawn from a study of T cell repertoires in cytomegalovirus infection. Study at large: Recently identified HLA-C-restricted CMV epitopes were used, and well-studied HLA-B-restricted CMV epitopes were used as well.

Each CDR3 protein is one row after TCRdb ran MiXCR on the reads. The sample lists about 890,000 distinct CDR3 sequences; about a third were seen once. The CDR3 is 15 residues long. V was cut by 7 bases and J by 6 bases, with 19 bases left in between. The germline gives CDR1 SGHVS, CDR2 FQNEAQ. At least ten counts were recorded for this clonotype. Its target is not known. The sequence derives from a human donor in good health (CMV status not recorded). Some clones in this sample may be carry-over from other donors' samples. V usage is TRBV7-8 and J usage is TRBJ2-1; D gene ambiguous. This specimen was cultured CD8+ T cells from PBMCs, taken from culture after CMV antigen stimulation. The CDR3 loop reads CASIQKGRKPNEQFF. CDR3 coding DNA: TGTGCCAGCATCCAGAAGGGCAGAAAACCCAATGAGCAGTTCTTC.